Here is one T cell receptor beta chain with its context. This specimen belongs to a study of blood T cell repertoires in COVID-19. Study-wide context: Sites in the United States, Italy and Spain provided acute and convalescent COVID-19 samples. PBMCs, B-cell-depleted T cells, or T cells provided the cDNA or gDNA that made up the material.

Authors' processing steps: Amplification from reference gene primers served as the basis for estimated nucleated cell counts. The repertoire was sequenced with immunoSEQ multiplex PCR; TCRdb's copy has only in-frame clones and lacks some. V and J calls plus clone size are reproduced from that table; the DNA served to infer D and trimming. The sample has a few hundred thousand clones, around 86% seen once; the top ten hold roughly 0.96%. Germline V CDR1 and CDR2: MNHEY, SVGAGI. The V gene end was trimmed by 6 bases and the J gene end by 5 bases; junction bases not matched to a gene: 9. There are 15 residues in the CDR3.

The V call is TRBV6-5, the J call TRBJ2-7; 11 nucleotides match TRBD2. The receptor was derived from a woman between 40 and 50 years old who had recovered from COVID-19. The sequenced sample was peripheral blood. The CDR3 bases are TGTGCCAGCAGGGGGGTAGCGGGAGGGCCCAACGAGCAGTACTTC. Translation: CASRGVAGGPNEQYF.